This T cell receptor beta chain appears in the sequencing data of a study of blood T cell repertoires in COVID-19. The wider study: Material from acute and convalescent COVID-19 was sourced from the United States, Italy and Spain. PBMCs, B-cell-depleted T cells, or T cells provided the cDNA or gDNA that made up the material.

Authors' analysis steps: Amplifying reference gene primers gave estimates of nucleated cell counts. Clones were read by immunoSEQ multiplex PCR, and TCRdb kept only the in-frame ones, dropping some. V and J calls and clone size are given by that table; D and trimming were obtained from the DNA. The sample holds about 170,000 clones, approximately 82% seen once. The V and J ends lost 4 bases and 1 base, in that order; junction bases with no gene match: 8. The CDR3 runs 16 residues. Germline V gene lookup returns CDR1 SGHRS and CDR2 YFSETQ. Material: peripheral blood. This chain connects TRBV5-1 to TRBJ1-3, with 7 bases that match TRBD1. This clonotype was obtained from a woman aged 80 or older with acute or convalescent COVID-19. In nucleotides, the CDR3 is TGCGCCAGCAGCCTATACAGACAGGGTTCTGGAAACACCATATATTTT. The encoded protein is CASSLYRQGSGNTIYF. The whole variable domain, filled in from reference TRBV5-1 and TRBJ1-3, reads KAGVTQTPRYLIKTRGQQVTLSCSPISGHRSVSWYQQTPGQGLQFLFEYFSETQRNKGNFPGRFSGRQFSNSRSEMNVSTLELGDSALYLCASSLYRQGSGNTIYFGEGSWLTVV.